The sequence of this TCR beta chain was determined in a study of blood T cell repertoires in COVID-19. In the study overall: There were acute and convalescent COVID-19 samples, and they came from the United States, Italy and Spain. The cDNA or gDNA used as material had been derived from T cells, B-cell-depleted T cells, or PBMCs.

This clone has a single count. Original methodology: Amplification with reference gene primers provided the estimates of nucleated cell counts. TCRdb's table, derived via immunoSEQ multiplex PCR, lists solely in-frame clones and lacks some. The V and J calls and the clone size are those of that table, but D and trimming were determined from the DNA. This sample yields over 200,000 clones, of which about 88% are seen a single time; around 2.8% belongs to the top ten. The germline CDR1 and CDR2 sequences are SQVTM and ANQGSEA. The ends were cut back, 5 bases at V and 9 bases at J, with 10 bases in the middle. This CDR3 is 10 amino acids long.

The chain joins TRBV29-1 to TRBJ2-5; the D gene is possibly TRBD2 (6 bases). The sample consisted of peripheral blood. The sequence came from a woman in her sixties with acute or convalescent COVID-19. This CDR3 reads CSVLTGAQYF. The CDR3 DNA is TGCAGCGTTCTAACGGGGGCCCAGTACTTC.